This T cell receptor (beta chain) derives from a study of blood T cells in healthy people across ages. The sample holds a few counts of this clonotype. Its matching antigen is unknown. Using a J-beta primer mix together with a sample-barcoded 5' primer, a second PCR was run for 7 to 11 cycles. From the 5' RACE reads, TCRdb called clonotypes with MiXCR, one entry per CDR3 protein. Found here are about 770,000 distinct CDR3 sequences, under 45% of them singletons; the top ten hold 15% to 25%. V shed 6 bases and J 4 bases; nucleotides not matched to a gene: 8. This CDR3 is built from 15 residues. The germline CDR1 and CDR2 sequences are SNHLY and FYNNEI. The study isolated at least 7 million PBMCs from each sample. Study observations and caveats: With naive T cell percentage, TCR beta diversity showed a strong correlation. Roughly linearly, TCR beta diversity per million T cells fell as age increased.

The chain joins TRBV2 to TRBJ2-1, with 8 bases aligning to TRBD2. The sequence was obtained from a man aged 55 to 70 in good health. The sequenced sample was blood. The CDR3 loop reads CASRVAGGRYNEQFF. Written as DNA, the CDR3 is TGTGCCAGCAGGGTGGCGGGGGGCCGGTACAATGAGCAGTTCTTC. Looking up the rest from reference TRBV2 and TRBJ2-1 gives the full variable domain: EPEVTQTPSHQVTQMGQEVILRCVPISNHLYFYWYRQILGQKVEFLVSFYNNEISEKSEIFDDQFSVERPDGSNFTLKIRSTKLEDSAMYFCASRVAGGRYNEQFFGPGTRLTVL.